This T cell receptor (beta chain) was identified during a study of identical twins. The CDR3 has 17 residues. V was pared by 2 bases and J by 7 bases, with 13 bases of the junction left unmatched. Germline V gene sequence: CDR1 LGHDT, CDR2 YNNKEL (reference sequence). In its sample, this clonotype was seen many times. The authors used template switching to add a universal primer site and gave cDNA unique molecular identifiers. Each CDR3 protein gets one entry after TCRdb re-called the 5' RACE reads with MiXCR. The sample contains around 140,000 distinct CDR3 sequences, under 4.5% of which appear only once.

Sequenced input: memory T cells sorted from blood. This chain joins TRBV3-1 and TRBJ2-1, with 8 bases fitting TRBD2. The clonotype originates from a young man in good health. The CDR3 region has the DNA TGTGCCAGCAGCCAATATTCTAGCGGGTTTACCTCGAATGAGCAGTTCTTC. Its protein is CASSQYSSGFTSNEQFF.